This TCR beta chain is from a study of beta chain features in type 1 diabetes. Whole-study context: Summed over all samples, the examined sorted cells came to 100 million to 130 million. Findings of the study overall: Researchers report that Type 1 diabetes patients had moderately but significantly shorter TCRB CDR3s across all four CD4+ subsets. Compared with healthy donors, patients appeared to share more similar naive, central memory and regulatory TCRB repertoires.

In this sample, this clone turned up a few times. Its specificity is not known. The CDR3 has 16 residues. Germline V gives CDR1 SGHTA, CDR2 FQGNSA. Between the trimmed V and J ends, which lost 7 bases and 3 bases, there was a span of 18 bases. cDNA synthesis used the whole RNA isolate, giving expressed TCRB sequences. Clones were read by immunoSEQ multiplex PCR, and TCRdb kept only the in-frame ones, dropping some. The sample has more than 110,000 clones; 6% to 7.5% are singletons. The sample taken for sequencing was central memory CD4+ T cells from blood. This chain connects TRBV7-2 to TRBJ1-4, with a tentative D call TRBD1 (5 bases). This sequence was found in a woman aged 30 to 39 in good health. CDR3 residues: CASTPGGGRANEKLFF. In nucleotides, the CDR3 is TGTGCCAGCACCCCGGGGGGGGGAAGGGCTAATGAAAAACTGTTTTTT.